The following is a TCR beta chain sequence with its context. The sample belongs to a study of blood T cell repertoires in COVID-19. As for the study in general: Researchers got acute and convalescent COVID-19 samples from the United States, Italy and Spain. T cells, B-cell-depleted T cells, or PBMCs provided the cDNA or gDNA that served as material.

There are 14 residues in the CDR3. Germline CDR1 SGHRS, CDR2 YFSETQ. The V end was cut by 2 bases, the J end by 3 bases, with 11 bases between. Original processing methods: Nucleated cell counts were estimated from reference gene primer amplification. Data came from immunoSEQ multiplex PCR; TCRdb stores just in-frame clones and leaves some out. From that table come the V and J calls and clone size; the DNA was used to work out D and trimming. The table shows about 140,000 clones, with roughly 80% occurring only once. The specimen was peripheral blood. This receptor was obtained from a woman aged 45-65 years with active or convalescent COVID-19. The chain couples TRBV5-1 to TRBJ1-1; a possible D gene is TRBD1 (5 bases). In DNA form, the CDR3 reads TGCGCCAGCAGCTTAACGTGGGGGGACACTGAAGCTTTCTTT. This sequence encodes CASSLTWGDTEAFF.